The following is a T cell receptor beta chain sequence with its context. Germline assignment: CDR1 LGHDT and CDR2 YNNKEL (reference sequence). Losses at the gene ends were 5 bases for V and 2 bases for J; bases not matched to a gene: 2. The CDR3 runs to 14 residues. Profiling relied on immunoSEQ multiplex PCR, and the TCRdb table lists in-frame clones only, not all of them. This sample yields under 95,000 clones, of which approximately 91% are seen a single time; just over 2.5% belongs to the top ten. The sample comes from a study of blood T cell repertoires in COVID-19. The chain is built from TRBV3-1 (or the pseudogene TRBV3-2) and TRBJ2-5; TRBD1 matches 10 bases. The specimen was peripheral blood. The sequence came from a man between 50 and 59 years old with COVID-19, enrolled during active disease. DNA for the CDR3: TGTGCCAGCAGCAAGGACAGGGGGCAAGAGACCCAGTACTTC. Residues: CASSKDRGQETQYF.